The TCR beta chain described here comes from a study of T cell responses to AZD1222 COVID-19 vaccine. Clones were read by immunoSEQ multiplex PCR, and TCRdb kept only the in-frame ones, dropping some. The sample consists of 150,000 to 200,000 clones, under 95% of them appearing once. The CDR3 sequence is 15 residues long. Germline trimming cut 2 bases from V and 0 bases from J; bases unmatched to any gene: 2. CDR1 and CDR2 from the germline V gene are MNHEY and SVGAGI. This sequence joins TRBV6-5 and TRBJ2-5; 8 bases align to TRBD2. The sample was peripheral blood, taken on day 0 of AZD1222 vaccination. The TCR was taken from an adult in good health. The DNA for the CDR3 is TGTGCCAGCAGTTACGGAGCGGGGGACCAAGAGACCCAGTACTTC. Its translation is CASSYGAGDQETQYF.